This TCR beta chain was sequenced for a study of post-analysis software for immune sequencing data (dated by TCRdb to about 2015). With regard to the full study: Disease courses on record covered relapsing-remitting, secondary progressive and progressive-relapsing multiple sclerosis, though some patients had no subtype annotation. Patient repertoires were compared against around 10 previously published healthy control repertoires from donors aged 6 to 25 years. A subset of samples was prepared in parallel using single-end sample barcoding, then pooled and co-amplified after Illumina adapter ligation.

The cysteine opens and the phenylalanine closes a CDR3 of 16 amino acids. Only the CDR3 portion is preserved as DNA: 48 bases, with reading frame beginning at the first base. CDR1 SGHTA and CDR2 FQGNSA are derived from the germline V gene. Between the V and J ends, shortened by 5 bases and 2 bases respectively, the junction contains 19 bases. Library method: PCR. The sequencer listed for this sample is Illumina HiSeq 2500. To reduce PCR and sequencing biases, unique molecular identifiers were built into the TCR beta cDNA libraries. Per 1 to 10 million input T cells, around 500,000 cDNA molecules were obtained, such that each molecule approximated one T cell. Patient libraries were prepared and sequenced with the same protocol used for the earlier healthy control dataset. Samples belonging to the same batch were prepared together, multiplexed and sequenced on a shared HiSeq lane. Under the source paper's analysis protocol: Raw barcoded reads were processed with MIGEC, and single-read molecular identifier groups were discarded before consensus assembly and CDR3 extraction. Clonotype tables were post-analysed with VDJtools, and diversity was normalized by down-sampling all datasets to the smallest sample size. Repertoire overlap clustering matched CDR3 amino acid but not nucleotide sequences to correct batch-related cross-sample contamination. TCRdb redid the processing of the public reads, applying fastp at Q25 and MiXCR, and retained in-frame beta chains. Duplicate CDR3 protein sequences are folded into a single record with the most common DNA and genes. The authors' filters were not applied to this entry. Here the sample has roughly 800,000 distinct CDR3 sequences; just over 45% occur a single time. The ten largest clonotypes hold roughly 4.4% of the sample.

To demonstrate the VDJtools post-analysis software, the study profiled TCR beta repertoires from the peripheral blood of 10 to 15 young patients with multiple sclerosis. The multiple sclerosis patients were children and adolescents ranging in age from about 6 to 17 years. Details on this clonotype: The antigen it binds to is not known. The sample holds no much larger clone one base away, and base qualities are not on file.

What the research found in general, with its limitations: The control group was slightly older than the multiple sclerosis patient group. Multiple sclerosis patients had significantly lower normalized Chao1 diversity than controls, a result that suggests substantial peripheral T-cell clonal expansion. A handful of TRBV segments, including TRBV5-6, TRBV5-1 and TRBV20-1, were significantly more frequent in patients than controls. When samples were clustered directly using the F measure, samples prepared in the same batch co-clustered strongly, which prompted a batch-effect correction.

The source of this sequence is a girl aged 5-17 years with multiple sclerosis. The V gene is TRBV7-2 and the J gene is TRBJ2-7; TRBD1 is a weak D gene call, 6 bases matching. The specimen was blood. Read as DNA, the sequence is TGTGCCAGCAGCCCTACCCCCGGACAGTTACCCTACGAGCAGTACTTC. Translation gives CASSPTPGQLPYEQYF. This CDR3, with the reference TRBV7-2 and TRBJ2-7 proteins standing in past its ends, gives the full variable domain GAGVSQSPSNKVTEKGKDVELRCDPISGHTALYWYRQSLGQGLEFLIYFQGNSAPDKSGLPSDRFSAERTGGSVSTLTIQRTQQEDSAVYLCASSPTPGQLPYEQYFGPGTRLTVT.